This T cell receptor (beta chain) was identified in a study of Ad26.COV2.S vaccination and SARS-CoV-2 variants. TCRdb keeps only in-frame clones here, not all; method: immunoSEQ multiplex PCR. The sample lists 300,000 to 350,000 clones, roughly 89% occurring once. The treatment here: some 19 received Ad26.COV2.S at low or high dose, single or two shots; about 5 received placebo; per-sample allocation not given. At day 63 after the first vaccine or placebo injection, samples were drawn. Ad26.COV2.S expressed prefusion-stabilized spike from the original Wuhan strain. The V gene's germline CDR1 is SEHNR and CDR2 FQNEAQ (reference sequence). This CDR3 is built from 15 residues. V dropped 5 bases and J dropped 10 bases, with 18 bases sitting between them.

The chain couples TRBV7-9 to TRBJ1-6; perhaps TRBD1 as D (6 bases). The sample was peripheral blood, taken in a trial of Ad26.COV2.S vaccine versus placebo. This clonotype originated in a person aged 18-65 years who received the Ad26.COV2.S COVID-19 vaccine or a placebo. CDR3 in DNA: TGTGCCAGCAGCCCATTTGGGGACACGAGGTCACCCCTCCACTTT. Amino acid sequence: CASSPFGDTRSPLHF.